The 30 T cell receptor beta chains below all came from one sample that was sequenced in a study of shared clonotypes between healthy human individuals. Generated by immunoSEQ multiplex PCR, the TCRdb table keeps only in-frame clones and is missing some. This sample has roughly 2,300,000 clones, with 85% to 95% found just once. Sequencing was performed on naive CD4+ T cells from PBMCs. Subset of the sample: CD45RA+ positively selected. The source is a man between 18 and 29 years old in good health. Some clones in this sample may be carry-over from other donors' samples.

The chain carries TRBV7-2 and TRBJ2-1; D perhaps matches TRBD1 (6 bases). The CDR3 has 15 amino acids. V lost 4 bases to trimming and J lost 6 bases, with 16 bases between them. Germline V CDR1 and CDR2: SGHTA, FQGNSA. The CDR3 loop reads CASSSQGRVGNEQFF. The CDR3 DNA sequence: TGTGCCAGCAGCTCACAGGGAAGGGTGGGCAATGAGCAGTTCTTC.

The J gene is TRBJ1-3, the V gene TRBV4-2, with TRBD1 as a possible D gene (5 bases). This CDR3 has 15 amino acids. Between the trimmed V and J ends, which lost 2 bases and 0 bases, there was a span of 8 bases. Germline CDR1 is LGHNA and CDR2 is YNFKEQ. The CDR3 bases are TGTGCCAGCAGCCAAAGTCAGGGCTCTGGAAACACCATATATTTT. Its translation: CASSQSQGSGNTIYF.

The V gene is TRBV5-4, the J gene TRBJ2-2; 11 bases agree with TRBD2. The CDR3 totals 15 residues. The germline V gene encodes CDR1 SGHNT and CDR2 YYREEE (reference sequence). V was pared by 4 bases and J by 3 bases, with 2 bases of the junction left unmatched. The CDR3 reads CASSAGLADTGELFF. In nucleotides, the CDR3 is TGTGCCAGCAGCGCGGGACTAGCGGACACCGGGGAGCTGTTTTTT.

This chain connects TRBV18 to TRBJ2-7; 8 nucleotides line up with TRBD1. This CDR3 contains 15 residues. CDR1 is KGHSH and CDR2 is LQKENI in the germline V gene. Losses at the gene ends were 2 bases for V and 6 bases for J; bases not matched to a gene: 9. The CDR3 here is CASSPTTGESGEQYF. CDR3 in DNA: TGTGCCAGCTCACCAACGACAGGGGAGTCGGGCGAGCAGTACTTC.

The CDR3 region is CASSLGRPGAPPADIQYF. The CDR3, as DNA: TGTGCCAGCAGCTTGGGCCGTCCCGGGGCGCCACCGGCGGACATTCAGTACTTC. The V gene is TRBV5-8, the J gene TRBJ2-4; D might be TRBD1 or TRBD2, each matching 5 bases. CDR3 length: 18 residues. Germline CDR1 is SGHTS and CDR2 is YDEGEE. V lost 0 bases and J lost 8, with 24 bases in between.

The chain joins TRBV12-5 to TRBJ2-5; TRBD2 is a possible D gene (6 bases). CDR1 is LGHNT, CDR2 FRNRAP, per germline. Trimming removed 11 bases from V and 5 bases from J, with 18 bases in between. The CDR3 contains 13 residues. The chain's CDR3 is CAPRGEGRETQYF. In nucleotides, the CDR3 is TGTGCTCCTCGGGGAGAGGGGAGGGAGACCCAGTACTTC.

The CDR3 sequence is CASSSPLRDRGGQPQHF. The CDR3 DNA is TGTGCCAGCAGCTCCCCTCTCCGGGACAGGGGGGGTCAGCCCCAGCATTTT. V and J are TRBV7-2 and TRBJ1-5; 11 bases map to TRBD1. The CDR3 is made up of 17 amino acids. V lost 4 bases, J lost 6 bases, and 11 bases stayed unmatched. Per germline, CDR1 SGHTA and CDR2 FQGNSA.

About this clone: Other DNA sequences in the same sample also yield this CDR3. V is TRBV5-1 and J is TRBJ2-3; 7 bases agree with TRBD1. There are 15 residues in the CDR3. Unmatched junction bases numbered 5, after V lost 4 bases and J lost 0 bases. The V gene's germline CDR1 is SGHRS and CDR2 YFSETQ. The CDR3 DNA follows: TGCGCCAGCAGCCCCAGGGACAGTAGCACAGATACGCAGTATTTT. It codes for CASSPRDSSTDTQYF.

This clone was counted between two and nine times. The J gene is TRBJ1-2, the V gene TRBV7-9; D not resolved. CDR1 is SEHNR and CDR2 is FQNEAQ in the germline V gene (reference sequence). CDR3 length equals 15 residues. V lost 4 bases and J 7 bases, leaving 19 bases between the germline ends. CDR3 protein: CASSSAGGRGGGYTF. The CDR3 nucleotides are TGTGCCAGCAGCTCGGCCGGAGGGCGAGGAGGTGGCTACACCTTC.

The chain links TRBV19 to TRBJ2-3, with 8 positions matching TRBD1. The CDR3 is 13 amino acids. The germline V gene has CDR1 LNHDA and CDR2 SQIVND (reference sequence). V was clipped by 5 bases and J by 4 bases; unmatched bases: 2. The CDR3 sequence: CASSYRGADTQYF. The CDR3 nucleotides are TGTGCCAGTAGTTACAGGGGGGCAGATACGCAGTATTTT.

V gene TRBV9 combines with J gene TRBJ1-3, with 7 bases aligning to TRBD1. The ends lost 3 bases at V and 4 bases at J; junction bases unmatched: 16. Per germline, CDR1 SGDLS and CDR2 YYNGEE. There are 18 residues in the CDR3. CDR3 sequence: CASSADPGQLRVGNTIYF. CDR3 DNA sequence: TGTGCCAGCAGCGCGGACCCGGGACAGCTGAGGGTAGGAAACACCATATATTTT. Drawing the rest from reference TRBV9 and TRBJ1-3, the complete variable domain is DSGVTQTPKHLITATGQRVTLRCSPRSGDLSVYWYQQSLDQGLQFLIQYYNGEERAKGNILERFSAQQFPDLHSELNLSSLELGDSALYFCASSADPGQLRVGNTIYFGEGSWLTVV.

The chain carries TRBV4-3 and TRBJ1-2; D uncertain. The CDR3 is 13 amino acids. The germline CDR1 and CDR2 sequences are LGHNA and YSLEER. Trimming shortened V by 1 base and J by 4 bases, and 7 bases separated the two germline ends. CDR3 residues: CASSQGTTYGYTF. CDR3 nucleotides: TGCGCCAGCAGCCAAGGTACGACCTATGGCTACACCTTC.

CDR3 in DNA: TGCGCCAGCAGCCCCGGACAGGGGAGTAACACCATATATTTT. It is translated as CASSPGQGSNTIYF. This rearrangement joins TRBV5-1 to TRBJ1-3, with TRBD1 identical over 9 bases. This CDR3 has 14 residues. Germline CDR1 is SGHRS and CDR2 is YFSETQ. With 4 bases clipped from V and 7 bases from J, the junction kept 6 bases outside the gene matches.

The V call is TRBV5-1, the J call TRBJ1-2; possibly TRBD1 for D (5 bases). The CDR3 sequence is 15 residues long. V lost 3 bases and J 3 bases, leaving 15 bases between the germline ends. Germline V gives CDR1 SGHRS, CDR2 YFSETQ. The CDR3 here is CASSSDTDSYYGYTF. DNA for the CDR3: TGCGCCAGCAGCTCCGATACCGACAGTTACTATGGCTACACCTTC.

The rearrangement joins TRBV7-3 to TRBJ2-3; TRBD2 matches at 7 bases. With V trimmed by 5 bases and J by 1 base, 6 bases remained unmatched. The CDR3 is 15 amino acids. CDR1 and CDR2 from the germline V gene are SGHTA and FQGTGA. The CDR3 is CASSGEGGGTDTQYF. The DNA for the CDR3 is TGTGCCAGCAGCGGGGAGGGCGGGGGCACAGATACGCAGTATTTT.

A few counts support this clone. The rearrangement links TRBV27 to TRBJ2-1; no reliable D call. Germline V gene sequence: CDR1 MNHEY, CDR2 SMNVEV (reference sequence). Trimming shortened V by 2 bases and J by 0 bases, and 17 bases separated the two germline ends. The CDR3 extends over 18 amino acids. DNA of the CDR3: TGTGCCAGCAGTTTAGGTTTGAGTTCCCTCACCTCCTACAATGAGCAGTTCTTC. Translating it yields CASSLGLSSLTSYNEQFF.

This clone was observed a handful of times. The rearrangement links TRBV12-5 to TRBJ1-1; TRBD1 is a possible D gene (5 bases). Trimming cost V 2 bases and J 10 bases, with 14 bases left between them. The V gene's germline CDR1 is LGHNT and CDR2 FRNRAP. The CDR3 is 13 residues long. CDR3 amino acids: CASGLTGQGGAFF. DNA of the CDR3: TGTGCTAGTGGTTTGACGGGGCAGGGAGGAGCTTTCTTT.

This chain uses TRBV29-1 with TRBJ1-1; 7 bases line up with TRBD1. CDR3 length equals 13 residues. The germline CDR1 and CDR2 sequences are SQVTM and ANQGSEA. Germline trimming cut 5 bases from V and 4 bases from J; bases unmatched to any gene: 7. CDR3 region: CSVSRGSGTEAFF. CDR3 bases: TGCAGCGTTTCCAGGGGGTCCGGCACTGAAGCTTTCTTT.

The chain couples TRBV9 to TRBJ2-5, with TRBD2 identical over 7 bases. The V segment lost 0 bases and the J segment 3 bases; nucleotides outside the gene matches: 5. Germline CDR1 reads SGDLS; CDR2 reads YYNGEE. The CDR3 spans 15 residues. The CDR3 protein is CASSVVIAGEETQYF. The CDR3 DNA reads TGTGCCAGCAGCGTAGTGATAGCGGGTGAAGAGACCCAGTACTTC. Drawing the rest from reference TRBV9 and TRBJ2-5, the complete variable domain is DSGVTQTPKHLITATGQRVTLRCSPRSGDLSVYWYQQSLDQGLQFLIQYYNGEERAKGNILERFSAQQFPDLHSELNLSSLELGDSALYFCASSVVIAGEETQYFGPGTRLLVL.

The CDR3 protein is CASSLLGLAGGKTTQYF. The CDR3 nucleotides read TGTGCCAGCAGCTTACTGGGACTAGCGGGAGGGAAAACGACCCAGTACTTC. This chain connects TRBV7-2 to TRBJ2-5; 16 nucleotides line up with TRBD2. There are 17 residues in the CDR3. The ends lost 2 bases at V and 7 bases at J; junction bases unmatched: 7. CDR1 is SGHTA and CDR2 is FQGNSA in the germline V gene.

The chain couples TRBV10-1 to TRBJ2-5; 8 bases are shared with TRBD1. Per germline, CDR1 WNHNN and CDR2 SYGVQD (reference sequence). This CDR3 region has 16 residues. V shed 6 bases, J shed 5 bases, and the junction held 14 bases outside the gene matches. CDR3 loop: CASRTGTGNYYETQYF. The CDR3 DNA follows: TGCGCCAGCAGGACCGGGACAGGTAATTATTATGAGACCCAGTACTTC.

V and J are TRBV7-3 and TRBJ2-1; 7 nucleotides agree with TRBD2. J was trimmed by 7 bases and V by 4 bases; bases with no gene match: 7. Germline CDR1 and CDR2: SGHTA and FQGTGA. The CDR3 runs to 14 residues. CDR3 in amino acids: CASSYREASNEQFF. In DNA, the CDR3 is TGTGCCAGCAGCTACCGGGAGGCGTCTAATGAGCAGTTCTTC.

The V gene is TRBV21-1, the J gene TRBJ1-1; TRBD1 is the table's D call and was not checked against the DNA. TRBV21-1 is marked as a pseudogene. There are 15 residues in the CDR3. DNA of the CDR3: TGTGCCAGCAGCAAACAGGGTTTGGGGAACACTGAAGCTTTCTTT. It yields the protein CASSKQGLGNTEAFF.

The V and J genes are TRBV5-6 and TRBJ2-2; D is unresolved. Germline V gene data show CDR1 as SGHDT and CDR2 as YYEEEE. CDR3 size: 14 residues. The V end lost 3 bases, the J end lost 4 bases, and 10 bases lay between the germline ends. CDR3 sequence (DNA): TGTGCCAGCAGCTCGCCTTTGGTCACCGGGGAGCTGTTTTTT. Its translation is CASSSPLVTGELFF.

The CDR3 reads CASSQRPGQGREQYF. The CDR3 DNA follows: TGCGCCAGCAGCCAAAGACCGGGACAGGGGCGCGAGCAGTACTTC. This chain connects TRBV4-3 to TRBJ2-5, with 10 bases aligning to TRBD1. The DNA end favors TRBJ2-7, so the J call may be wrong. This CDR3 has 15 residues. CDR1 and CDR2 from the germline V gene are LGHNA and YSLEER.

In this sample, this clone turned up once. The V call is TRBV28, the J call TRBJ1-2; possible D gene TRBD1, 5 bases. V was clipped by 3 bases and J by 6 bases, with 11 bases between them. The CDR3 is made up of 13 amino acids. Germline CDR1 and CDR2: MDHEN and SYDVKM. CDR3 nucleotides: TGTGCCAGCAGTTTTATCCCAGGGAATGGCTACACCTTC. Translation gives CASSFIPGNGYTF.

This chain uses TRBV28 with TRBJ2-1; 7 bases align to TRBD2. From germline, CDR1 is MDHEN and CDR2 SYDVKM. J gave up 0 bases and V 7 bases, and 6 bases lay outside the gene matches. The CDR3 totals 15 residues. The CDR3 DNA reads TGTGCCAGCACTCTAGCGGCTAGCTCCTACAATGAGCAGTTCTTC. As protein: CASTLAASSYNEQFF.

The gene calls are TRBV30 and TRBJ1-6; D unclear. Germline CDR1 and CDR2: GTSNPN and SVGIG (reference sequence). Trimming shortened V by 3 bases and J by 8 bases, and 17 bases separated the two germline ends. The CDR3 runs 15 residues. This chain's CDR3 is CAWRERVMEDSPLHF. The CDR3 bases are TGTGCCTGGAGGGAAAGAGTAATGGAGGATTCACCCCTCCACTTT.

This chain links TRBV11-1 with TRBJ2-1, with D possibly TRBD2 on 7 matching bases. V dropped 5 bases and J dropped 3 bases, with 17 bases sitting between them. CDR3 size: 16 residues. CDR1 is SGHAT, CDR2 FQDESV, per germline (reference sequence). CDR3 sequence (DNA): TGTGCCAGCAGCCAAAAGGGGGGGCTTGGCTACAATGAGCAGTTCTTC. It translates to CASSQKGGLGYNEQFF.

This chain connects TRBV7-2 to TRBJ2-7; unclear D gene. V dropped 5 bases and J dropped 6 bases, with 14 bases sitting between them. CDR3 length equals 13 residues. The germline CDR1 and CDR2 sequences are SGHTA and FQGNSA. CDR3 DNA sequence: TGTGCCAGCAGCGCTCAACTCAGTGGCGAGCAGTACTTC. Translated, it gives CASSAQLSGEQYF.